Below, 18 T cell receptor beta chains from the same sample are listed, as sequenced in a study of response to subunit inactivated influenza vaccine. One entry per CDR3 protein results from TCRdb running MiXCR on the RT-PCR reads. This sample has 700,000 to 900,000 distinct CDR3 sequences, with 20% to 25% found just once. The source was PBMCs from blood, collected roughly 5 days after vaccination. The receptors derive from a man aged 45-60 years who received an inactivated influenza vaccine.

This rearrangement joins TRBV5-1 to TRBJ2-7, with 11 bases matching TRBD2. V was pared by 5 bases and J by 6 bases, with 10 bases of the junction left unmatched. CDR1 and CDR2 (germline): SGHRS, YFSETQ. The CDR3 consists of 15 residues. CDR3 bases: TGCGCCAGCAGGCGACTAGCGGGATCCTCCCTCGAGCAGTACTTC. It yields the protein CASRRLAGSSLEQYF.

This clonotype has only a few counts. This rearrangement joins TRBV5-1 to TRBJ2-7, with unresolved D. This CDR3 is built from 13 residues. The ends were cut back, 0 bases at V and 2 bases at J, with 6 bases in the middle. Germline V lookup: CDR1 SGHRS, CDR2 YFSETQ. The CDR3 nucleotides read TGCGCCAGCAGCTTGGCCACCCCCTACGAGCAGTACTTC. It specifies CASSLATPYEQYF.

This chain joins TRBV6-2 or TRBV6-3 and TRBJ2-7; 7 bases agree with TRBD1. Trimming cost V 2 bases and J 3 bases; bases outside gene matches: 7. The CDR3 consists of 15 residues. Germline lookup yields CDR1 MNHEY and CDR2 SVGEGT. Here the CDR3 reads CASSYPTGPGYEQYF. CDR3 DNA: TGTGCCAGCAGTTACCCGACAGGGCCGGGCTACGAGCAGTACTTC.

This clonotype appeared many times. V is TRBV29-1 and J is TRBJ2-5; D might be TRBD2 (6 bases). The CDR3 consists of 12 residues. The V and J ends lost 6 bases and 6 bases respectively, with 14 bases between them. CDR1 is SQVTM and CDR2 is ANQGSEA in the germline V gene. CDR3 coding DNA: TGCAGCGTGCTAGGAAGCGGGCAGACCCAGTACTTC. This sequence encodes CSVLGSGQTQYF.

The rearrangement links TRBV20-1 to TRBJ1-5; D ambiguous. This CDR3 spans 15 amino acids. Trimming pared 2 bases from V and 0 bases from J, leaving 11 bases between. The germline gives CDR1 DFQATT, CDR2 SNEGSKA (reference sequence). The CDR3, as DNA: TGCAGTGCTAGACAGGCATCCCATAGCAATCAGCCCCAGCATTTT. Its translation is CSARQASHSNQPQHF.

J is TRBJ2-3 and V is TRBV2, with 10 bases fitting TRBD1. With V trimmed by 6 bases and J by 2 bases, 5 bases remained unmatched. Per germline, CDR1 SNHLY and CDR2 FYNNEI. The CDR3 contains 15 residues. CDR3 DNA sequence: TGTGCCAGCAGCGAGGGACAGGGGAACACAGATACGCAGTATTTT. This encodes CASSEGQGNTDTQYF.

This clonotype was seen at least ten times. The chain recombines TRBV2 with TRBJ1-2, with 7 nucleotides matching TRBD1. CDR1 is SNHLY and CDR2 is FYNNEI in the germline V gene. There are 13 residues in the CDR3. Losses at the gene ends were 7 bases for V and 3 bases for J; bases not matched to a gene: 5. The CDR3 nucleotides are TGTGCCAGCACACGACAGGGAGACTATGGCTACACCTTC. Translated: CASTRQGDYGYTF.

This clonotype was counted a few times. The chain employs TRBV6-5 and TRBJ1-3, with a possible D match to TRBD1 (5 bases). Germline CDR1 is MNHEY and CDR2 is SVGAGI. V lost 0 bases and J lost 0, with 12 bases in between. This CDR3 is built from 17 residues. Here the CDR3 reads CASSYSGGPSSGNTIYF. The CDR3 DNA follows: TGTGCCAGCAGTTACTCGGGGGGACCGAGCTCTGGAAACACCATATATTTT.

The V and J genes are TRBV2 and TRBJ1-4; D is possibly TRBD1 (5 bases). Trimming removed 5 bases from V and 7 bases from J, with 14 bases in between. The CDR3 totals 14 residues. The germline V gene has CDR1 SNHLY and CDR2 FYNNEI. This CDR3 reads CASSLGEFAEKLFF. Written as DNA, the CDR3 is TGTGCCAGCAGTTTAGGGGAGTTTGCTGAAAAACTGTTTTTT.

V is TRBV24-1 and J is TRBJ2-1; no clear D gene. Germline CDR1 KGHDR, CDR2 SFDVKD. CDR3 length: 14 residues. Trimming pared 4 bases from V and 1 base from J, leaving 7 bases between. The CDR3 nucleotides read TGTGCCACCAGTGACCCACGGTCCTACAATGAGCAGTTCTTC. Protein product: CATSDPRSYNEQFF.

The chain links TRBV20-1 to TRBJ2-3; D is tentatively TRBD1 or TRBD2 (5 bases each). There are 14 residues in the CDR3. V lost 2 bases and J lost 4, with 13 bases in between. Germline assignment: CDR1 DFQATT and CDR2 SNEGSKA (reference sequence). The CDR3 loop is CSARWGSASDTQYF. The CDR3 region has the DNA TGCAGTGCTAGATGGGGGTCAGCATCAGATACGCAGTATTTT.

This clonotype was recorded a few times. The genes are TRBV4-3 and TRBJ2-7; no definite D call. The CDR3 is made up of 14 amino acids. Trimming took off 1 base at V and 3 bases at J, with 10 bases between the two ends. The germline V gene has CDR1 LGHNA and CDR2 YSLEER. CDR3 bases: TGCGCCAGCAGCCAAGCGCCGGGCTACTACGAGCAGTACTTC. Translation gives CASSQAPGYYEQYF.

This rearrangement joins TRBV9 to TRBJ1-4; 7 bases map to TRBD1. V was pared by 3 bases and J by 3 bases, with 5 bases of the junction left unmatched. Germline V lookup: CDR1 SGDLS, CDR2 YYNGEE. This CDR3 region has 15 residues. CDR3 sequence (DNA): TGTGCCAGCAGCGAACTCGGGACAGCTAATGAAAAACTGTTTTTT. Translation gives CASSELGTANEKLFF.

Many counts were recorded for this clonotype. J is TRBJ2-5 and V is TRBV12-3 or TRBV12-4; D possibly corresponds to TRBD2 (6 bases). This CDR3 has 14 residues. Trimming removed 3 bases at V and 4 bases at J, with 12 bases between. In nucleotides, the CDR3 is TGTGCCAGCAGTTTTGGCGGGGCGGCAGAGACCCAGTACTTC. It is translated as CASSFGGAAETQYF.

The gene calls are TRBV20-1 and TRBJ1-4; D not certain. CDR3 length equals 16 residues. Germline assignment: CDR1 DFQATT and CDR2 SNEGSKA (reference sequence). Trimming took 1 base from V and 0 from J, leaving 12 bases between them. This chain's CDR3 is CSARGSRAATNEKLFF. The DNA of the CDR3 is TGCAGTGCTAGAGGGTCGAGAGCTGCAACTAATGAAAAACTGTTTTTT.

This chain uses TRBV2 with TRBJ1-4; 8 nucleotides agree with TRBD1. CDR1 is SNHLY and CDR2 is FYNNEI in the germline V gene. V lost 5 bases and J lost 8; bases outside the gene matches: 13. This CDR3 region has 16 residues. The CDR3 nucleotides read TGTGCCAGCAGTCTCTACGACAGGGGAATGGAAGAAAAACTGTTTTTT. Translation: CASSLYDRGMEEKLFF. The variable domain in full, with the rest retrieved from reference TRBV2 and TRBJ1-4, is EPEVTQTPSHQVTQMGQEVILRCVPISNHLYFYWYRQILGQKVEFLVSFYNNEISEKSEIFDDQFSVERPDGSNFTLKIRSTKLEDSAMYFCASSLYDRGMEEKLFFGSGTQLSVL.

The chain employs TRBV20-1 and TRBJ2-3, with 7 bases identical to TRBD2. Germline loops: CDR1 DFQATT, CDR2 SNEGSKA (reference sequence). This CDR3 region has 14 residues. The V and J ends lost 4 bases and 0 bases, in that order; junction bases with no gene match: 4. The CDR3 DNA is TGCAGTGCTACCTGGGGGGGTAGCACAGATACGCAGTATTTT. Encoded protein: CSATWGGSTDTQYF.

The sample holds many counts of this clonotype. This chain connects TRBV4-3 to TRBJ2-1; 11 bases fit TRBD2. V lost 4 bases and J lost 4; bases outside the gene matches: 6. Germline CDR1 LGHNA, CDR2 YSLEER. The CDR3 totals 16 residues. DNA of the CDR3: TGCGCCAGCAGCCGCGGGACTAGCGGAGATTACAATGAGCAGTTCTTC. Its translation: CASSRGTSGDYNEQFF.